The rows below give T cell receptor beta chains drawn from one sample of a study of blood T cell repertoires in COVID-19. Data came from immunoSEQ multiplex PCR; TCRdb stores just in-frame clones and leaves some out. Among 300,000 to 400,000 clones listed, under 95% were seen once. Source material: peripheral blood. These receptors came from a woman between 18 and 29 years old who had recovered from COVID-19. The CDR3 runs from the conserved cysteine through the conserved F or W. A D gene is named only where the DNA matches it firmly. Clone sizes are given selectively: once, few, many, or a class where the clone is expanded.

>TRBJ1-5|TRBD1|TRBV30|.
CAWRQGFSNQPQHF
TGTGCCTGGAGACAGGGGTTTAGCAATCAGCCCCAGCATTTT
>TRBJ1-1|.|TRBV19|.
CASSKGVSTPLTEAFF
TGTGCCAGTAGTAAGGGGGTTTCCACTCCCCTCACTGAAGCTTTCTTT
>TRBJ1-3|.|TRBV20-1|.
CSASWRSGNTIYF
TGCAGTGCTAGTTGGCGGTCCGGAAACACCATATATTTT
>TRBJ1-4|TRBD1|TRBV30|.
CAWWGQGNEKLFF
TGTGCCTGGTGGGGACAGGGAAATGAAAAACTGTTTTTT
>TRBJ2-2|.|TRBV4-3|.
CASSQPLALTNTGELFF
TGCGCCAGCAGCCAACCCTTAGCGTTGACGAACACCGGGGAGCTGTTTTTT
>TRBJ2-5|TRBD1|TRBV6-5|.
CASRRDRGLQETQYF
TGTGCCAGCCGCCGCGACAGGGGTCTCCAAGAGACCCAGTACTTC
>TRBJ2-5|.|TRBV7-2|.
CASSPTKTGLWYQETQYF
TGTGCCAGCAGCCCGACTAAAACAGGGCTTTGGTACCAAGAGACCCAGTACTTC
>TRBJ2-2|.|TRBV5-1|.
CASSFSESPNTGELFF
TGCGCCAGCAGCTTCAGCGAAAGCCCGAACACCGGGGAGCTGTTTTTT
>TRBJ2-6|.|TRBV5-1|.
CASSTTTAVESSGANVLTF
TGCGCCAGCAGCACGACGACGGCTGTGGAGAGCTCTGGGGCCAACGTCCTGACTTTC
>TRBJ2-1|TRBD2|TRBV6-2/TRBV6-3|once
CASSQGLAGPYNEQFF
TGTGCCAGCAGCCAAGGCCTAGCGGGACCCTACAATGAGCAGTTCTTC
>TRBJ2-1|TRBD2|TRBV27|.
CASSLRGLAGPSYNEQFF
TGTGCCAGCAGTTTACGAGGACTAGCGGGACCCTCCTACAATGAGCAGTTCTTC
>TRBJ1-4|.|TRBV4-3|few
CASSQDAGHREKLFF
TGCGCCAGCAGCCAAGATGCAGGACACAGAGAAAAACTGTTTTTT
>TRBJ2-1|TRBD2|TRBV5-3|.
CARSSNPGGRLGNEQFF
TGTGCCAGAAGCTCCAACCCGGGCGGGAGGCTCGGGAATGAGCAGTTCTTC
>TRBJ1-2|.|TRBV5-4|once
CASSSAGLDYGYTF
TGTGCCAGCAGCTCTGCAGGGCTGGACTATGGCTACACCTTC
>TRBJ1-3|.|TRBV7-9|.
CASSLTRQVEGNTIYF
TGTGCCAGCAGCTTAACCCGACAGGTTGAGGGAAACACCATATATTTT
>TRBJ2-1|TRBD1|TRBV6-2/TRBV6-3|.
CASSWDRVVGNEQFF
TGTGCCAGCAGTTGGGACAGGGTAGTAGGCAATGAGCAGTTCTTC
>TRBJ1-1|.|TRBV6-2/TRBV6-3|.
CASSQGISEAFF
TGTGCCAGCAGCCAGGGGATAAGTGAAGCTTTCTTT
>TRBJ2-3|.|TRBV27|once
CASSPRVSSTDTQYF
TGTGCCAGCAGTCCACGGGTTTCTAGCACAGATACGCAGTATTTT
>TRBJ2-5|TRBD1|TRBV28|.
CASSLPPTPGTGEVKKETQYF
TGTGCCAGCAGTTTACCTCCGACGCCCGGGACAGGGGAGGTTAAAAAAGAGACCCAGTACTTC
>TRBJ1-2|.|TRBV25-1|.
CASSEYRGYGYTF
TGTGCCAGCAGTGAATACAGGGGCTATGGCTACACCTTC
>TRBJ1-1|TRBD1|TRBV29-1|.
CSGFPGGSEAFF
TGCAGCGGTTTCCCAGGGGGCTCTGAAGCTTTCTTT
>TRBJ1-2|.|TRBV5-6|.
CASSSPTGVYGYTF
TGTGCCAGCAGCTCCCCGACGGGAGTGTATGGCTACACCTTC
>TRBJ1-3|.|TRBV5-4|once
CASSSEGVSSGNTIYF
TGTGCCAGCAGCTCTGAAGGGGTGAGCTCTGGAAACACCATATATTTT
>TRBJ2-4|.|TRBV29-1|.
CSVRTDQNIQYF
TGCAGCGTACGGACAGACCAAAACATTCAGTACTTC
>TRBJ2-1|TRBD2|TRBV14|.
CASSPLAGGSYNEQFF
TGTGCCAGCAGCCCTCTAGCGGGAGGATCTTACAATGAGCAGTTCTTC
>TRBJ1-2|TRBD1|TRBV6-4|.
CASSRTGSPANYGYTF
TGTGCCAGCAGCCGGACAGGGTCCCCAGCTAACTATGGCTACACCTTC
>TRBJ2-5|.|TRBV20-1|.
CSVLHGETQYF
TGCAGTGTTCTCCACGGGGAGACCCAGTACTTC
>TRBJ1-6|.|TRBV25-1|once
CASSESPLNSPLHF
TGTGCCAGCAGTGAGAGCCCGTTAAATTCACCCCTCCACTTT
>TRBJ1-2|TRBD1|TRBV7-2|.
CASSLDRAGYGYTF
TGTGCCAGCAGCTTGGACAGGGCGGGGTATGGCTACACCTTC
>TRBJ1-1|.|TRBV15|few
CATSRATALNTEAFF
TGTGCCACCAGCAGAGCCACAGCTCTGAACACTGAAGCTTTCTTT
>TRBJ1-1|.|TRBV6-6|.
CASSYPEGGAFF
TGTGCCAGCAGTTACCCCGAGGGTGGAGCTTTCTTT
>TRBJ2-3|.|TRBV4-3|.
CASSQITGYWDTQYF
TGCGCCAGCAGCCAGATCACAGGGTATTGGGATACGCAGTATTTT